Shown below are 6 T cell receptor beta chains from a single sample sequenced in a study of shared clonotypes between healthy human individuals. Generated by immunoSEQ multiplex PCR, the TCRdb table keeps only in-frame clones and is missing some. The sample records around 2,000,000 clones, 85% to 95% being singletons. Material: naive CD4+ T cells sorted from blood. Subset given: CD45RA+ positively selected. The source is a man younger than 35 in good health.

This clone has a single count. This chain connects TRBV7-9 to TRBJ1-5, with 8 positions matching TRBD1. Looked up from germline, CDR1 is SEHNR and CDR2 is FQNEAQ (reference sequence). Unmatched junction bases numbered 17, after V lost 5 bases and J lost 5 bases. The CDR3 sequence is 18 residues long. The CDR3 loop is CASSLYLTGGSGDQPQHF. The CDR3 DNA follows: TGTGCCAGCAGCCTATACCTTACAGGGGGTTCCGGGGATCAGCCCCAGCATTTT.

The chain links TRBV25-1 to TRBJ1-3; the D is unclear. V shed 3 bases and J shed 4 bases, with 13 bases lying between them. The CDR3 consists of 15 residues. Germline V gene lookup returns CDR1 MGHDK and CDR2 SYGVNS. The CDR3 sequence: CASSEPGKAGNTIYF. In DNA form, the CDR3 reads TGTGCCAGCAGTGAGCCCGGGAAGGCGGGAAACACCATATATTTT.

This clone was observed a single time. The V call is TRBV7-3, the J call TRBJ2-7; D is possibly TRBD1 (6 bases). Deletions cut 5 bases from V and 5 bases from J, with 16 bases between. There are 14 residues in the CDR3. Germline CDR1 SGHTA, CDR2 FQGTGA. CDR3 sequence reads: CASSITTGLHEQYF. DNA of the CDR3: TGTGCCAGCAGCATTACAACAGGGTTGCACGAGCAGTACTTC.

J is TRBJ2-2 and V is TRBV29-1; D is undetermined. The CDR3 is 13 residues long. Germline V gives CDR1 SQVTM, CDR2 ANQGSEA. V was shortened by 3 bases and J by 4 bases, with 9 bases between the two germline ends. The CDR3 DNA sequence: TGCAGCGTTGACTATTGGAGCACCGGGGAGCTGTTTTTT. It codes for CSVDYWSTGELFF.

The V gene is TRBV11-2, the J gene TRBJ2-5, with D tentatively TRBD2 (5 bases). Germline V gene sequence: CDR1 SGHAT, CDR2 FQNNGV. The CDR3 has 16 residues. V shed 2 bases and J shed 4 bases, with 17 bases lying between them. CDR3 DNA: TGTGCCAGCAGCTTAACGCTGACGGGGTCAGGAGAGACCCAGTACTTC. Translation: CASSLTLTGSGETQYF.

In regard to this clone: Other DNA sequences in this sample translate to the same CDR3. The rearrangement joins TRBV5-1 to TRBJ1-1; D is uncertain. Germline V gene lookup returns CDR1 SGHRS and CDR2 YFSETQ. V shed 1 base and J shed 5 bases, with 9 bases lying between them. There are 13 residues in the CDR3. Here the CDR3 DNA reads TGCGCCAGCAGCTTGCGAGAAGGAACTGAAGCTTTCTTT. Translation: CASSLREGTEAFF.